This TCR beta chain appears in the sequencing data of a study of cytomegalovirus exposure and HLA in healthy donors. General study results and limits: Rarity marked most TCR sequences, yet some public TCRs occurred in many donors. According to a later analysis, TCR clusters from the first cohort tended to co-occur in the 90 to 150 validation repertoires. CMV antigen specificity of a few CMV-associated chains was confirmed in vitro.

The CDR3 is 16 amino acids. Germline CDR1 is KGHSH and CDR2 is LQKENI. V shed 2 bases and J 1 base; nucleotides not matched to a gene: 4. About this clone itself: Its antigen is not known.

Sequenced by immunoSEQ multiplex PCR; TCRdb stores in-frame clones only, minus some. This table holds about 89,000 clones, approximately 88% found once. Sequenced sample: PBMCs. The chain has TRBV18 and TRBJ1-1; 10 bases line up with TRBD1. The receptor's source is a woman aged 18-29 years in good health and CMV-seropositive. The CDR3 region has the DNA TGTGCCAGCTCACCATACGACAGGGGGCGGAACACTGAAGCTTTCTTT. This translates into CASSPYDRGRNTEAFF.